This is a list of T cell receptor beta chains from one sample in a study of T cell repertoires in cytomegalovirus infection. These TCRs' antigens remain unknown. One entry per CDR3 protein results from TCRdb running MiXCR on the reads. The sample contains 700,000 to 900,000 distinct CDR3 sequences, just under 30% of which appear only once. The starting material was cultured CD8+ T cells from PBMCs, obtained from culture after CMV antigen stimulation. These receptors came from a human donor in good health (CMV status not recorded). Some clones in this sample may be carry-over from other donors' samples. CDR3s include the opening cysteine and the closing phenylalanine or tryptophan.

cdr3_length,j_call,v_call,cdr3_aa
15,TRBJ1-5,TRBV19,CASNPGQYSNQPQHF
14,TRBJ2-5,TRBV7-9,CASSHMDSQETQYF
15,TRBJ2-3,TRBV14,CASSLDRDYTDTQYF
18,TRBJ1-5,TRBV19,CASSTALPGQGYNQPQHF
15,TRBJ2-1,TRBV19,CASSMGGAAYNEQFF
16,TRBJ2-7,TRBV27,CASSTRTGGAYYEQYF
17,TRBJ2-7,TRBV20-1,CSALSDVLGQTNYEQYF
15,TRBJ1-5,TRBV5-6,CASSPGRKSNQPQHF
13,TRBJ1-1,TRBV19,CAIHTPESTEAFF
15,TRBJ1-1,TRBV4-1,CASRGVQGSGTEAFF
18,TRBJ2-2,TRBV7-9,CASSPLEKGDWNTGELFF
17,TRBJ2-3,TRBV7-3,CASSSPREGKGSDTQYF
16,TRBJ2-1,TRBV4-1,CASSQEPGLAGNEQFF
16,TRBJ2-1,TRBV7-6,CASSGRTGGSYNEQFF
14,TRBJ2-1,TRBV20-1,CSAPGGTVDNEQFF
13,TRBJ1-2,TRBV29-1,CSVQTGGNYGYTF
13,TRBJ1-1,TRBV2,CASIGLGNTEAFF
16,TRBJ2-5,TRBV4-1,CASSPILRGGQETQYF
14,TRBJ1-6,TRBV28,CASTHGDSNSPLHF
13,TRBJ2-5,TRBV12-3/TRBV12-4,CASSYAGEETQYF
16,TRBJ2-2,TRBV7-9,CASSSLAGVSKGELFF
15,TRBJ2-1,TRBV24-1,CATSESGPPSNEQFF
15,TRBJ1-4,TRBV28,CASRGDGSTNEKLFF
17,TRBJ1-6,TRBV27,CASRDLGTDTWGSPLHF
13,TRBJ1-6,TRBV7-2,CASSVTTSSPLHF
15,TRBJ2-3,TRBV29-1,CSASLGSGYTDTQYF
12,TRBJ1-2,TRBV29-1,CSVVDSGYGYTF
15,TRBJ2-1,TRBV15,CATRKAPGQYNEQFF
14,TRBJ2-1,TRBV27,CASGAAGHYNEQFF
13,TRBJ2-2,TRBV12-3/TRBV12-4,CASSLGGGRELFF
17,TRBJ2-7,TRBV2,CASSEALRSGGSYEQYF
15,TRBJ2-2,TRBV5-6,CASSLRGQGAGELFF
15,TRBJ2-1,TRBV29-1,CSVEGSGSSYNEQFF
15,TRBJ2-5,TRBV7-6,CASSLAEEGQETQYF
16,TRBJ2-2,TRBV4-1,CASSQAGQGRMGELFF
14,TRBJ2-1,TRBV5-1,CASIPGAADNEQFF
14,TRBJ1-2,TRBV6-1,CASITGGVGYGYTF
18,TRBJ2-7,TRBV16,CASSQWPPGGTGLYEQYF
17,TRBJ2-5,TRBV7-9,CASSPLRRGPRQETQYF
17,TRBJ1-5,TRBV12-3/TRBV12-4,CASSLVRVSVGNQPQHF
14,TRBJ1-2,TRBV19,CASGGRGRGYGYTF
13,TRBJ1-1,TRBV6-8,CASSLQGYEEAFF
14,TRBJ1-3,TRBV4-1,CASSPGLAGNTIYF
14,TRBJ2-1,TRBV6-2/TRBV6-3,CASSYSSRYNEQFF
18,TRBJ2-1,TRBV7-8,CASSLLRQGPSSYNEQFF
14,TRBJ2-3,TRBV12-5,CASGWDKPTDTQYF
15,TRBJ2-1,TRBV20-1,CSARDKRLDYNEQFF
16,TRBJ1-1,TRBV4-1,CASSQDQGRQNTEAFF
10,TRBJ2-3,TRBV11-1,CASALGTQYF
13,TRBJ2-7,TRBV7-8,CASSRAPGGEQYF
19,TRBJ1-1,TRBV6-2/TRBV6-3,CASRAIRRGPIGMNTEAFF
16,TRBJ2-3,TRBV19,CASSIGWGGTTDTQYF
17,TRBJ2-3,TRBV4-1,CASSQDRSGGVTDTQYF
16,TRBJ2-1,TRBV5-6,CASSLRMGESYNEQFF